One TCR beta chain is described in this entry. Measured with immunoSEQ multiplex PCR; TCRdb has only the in-frame clones, and not every one. The table records roughly 68,000 clones, 95% to 97% of them present only once. The data originate from a study of technical replicates of blood from a few donors. Trimming stripped 5 bases from V and 7 bases from J, with 12 bases between. The CDR3 is 12 residues long. Germline V gene lookup returns CDR1 SNHLY and CDR2 FYNNEI. Sequenced sample: T cells isolated from PBMCs. The chain uses TRBV2 and TRBJ2-7; possible D gene TRBD2, 5 bases. The receptor was derived from a human donor in good health. The CDR3 spells CASSQRISEQYF. CDR3 sequence (DNA): TGTGCCAGCAGTCAGCGGATTTCGGAGCAGTACTTC. Based on the CDR3 plus reference TRBV2 and TRBJ2-7, the full variable domain is EPEVTQTPSHQVTQMGQEVILRCVPISNHLYFYWYRQILGQKVEFLVSFYNNEISEKSEIFDDQFSVERPDGSNFTLKIRSTKLEDSAMYFCASSQRISEQYFGPGTRLTVT.